This is a list of T cell receptor beta chains from one sample in a study of blood T cell repertoires in COVID-19. The assay was immunoSEQ multiplex PCR, and TCRdb's table has in-frame clones only and misses some. The sample includes around 380,000 clones, more than 75% of them seen just once. The sequenced sample consisted of peripheral blood. The receptors were sampled from a human donor with acute or convalescent COVID-19. The donor label of this sample is uncertain. CDR3s include the opening cysteine and the closing phenylalanine or tryptophan. Fields, in order: clone size, D gene, J gene, V gene, CDR3 DNA, CDR3 protein. A D gene is named only where the DNA matches it firmly. The size of a clone is reported for some rows only, either as once, few or many, or as a class for expanded clones.

>few|NA|TRBJ1-1|TRBV28
TGTGCCAGCAGTTTAAAGACCTCAGGGAACACTGAAGCTTTCTTT
CASSLKTSGNTEAFF
>NA|TRBD1|TRBJ2-7|TRBV5-5
TGTGCCAGCAGCTTCCAGGGGGACTCCTACGAGCAGTACTTC
CASSFQGDSYEQYF
>NA|TRBD2|TRBJ2-3|TRBV11-2
TGTGCCAGCAGCTCGATAGGACTAGCGGGGCCAAAAGGGGTAGATACGCAGTATTTT
CASSSIGLAGPKGVDTQYF
>NA|TRBD1|TRBJ1-2|TRBV2
TGTGCCAGCCAGGGGGACTTCTATGGCTACACCTTC
CASQGDFYGYTF
>NA|TRBD1|TRBJ2-5|TRBV4-1
TGCGCCAGCAGCCTCGGACAGGGGCTACCCAAAGAGACCCAGTACTTC
CASSLGQGLPKETQYF
>NA|NA|TRBJ1-6|TRBV28
TGTGCCAGCAGTTTACGGGATGGTCCACCCCTCCACTTT
CASSLRDGPPLHF
>NA|NA|TRBJ1-5|TRBV4-1
TGCGCCAGCAGCCTCCTATACGGGGGGGCGAGGGAAGACAATCAGCCCCAGCATTTT
CASSLLYGGAREDNQPQHF
>NA|TRBD2|TRBJ2-2|TRBV9
TGTGCCAGCAGCGCCCCCATGGCGGGGGTTCTAACCGGGGAGCTGTTTTTT
CASSAPMAGVLTGELFF
>few|TRBD1|TRBJ1-4|TRBV30
TGTGCCTGGAGCCTGGACAGGGCAACTAATGAAAAACTGTTTTTT
CAWSLDRATNEKLFF
>NA|NA|TRBJ2-3|TRBV11-2
TGTGCCAGCAGCTTCGAGGGGGGCACAGATACGCAGTATTTT
CASSFEGGTDTQYF
>NA|NA|TRBJ1-1|TRBV6-5
TGTGCCAGTCGCCGGGATCTTCCAATGAACACTGAAGCTTTCTTT
CASRRDLPMNTEAFF
>NA|NA|TRBJ1-3|TRBV7-2
TGTGCCAGCTCCCCATGGGCCCTCACGGGGGGAAACACCATATATTTT
CASSPWALTGGNTIYF
>NA|TRBD1|TRBJ1-6|TRBV5-4
TGTGCCAGCAGCTTGGGGACAGGGGGCACCTATAATTCACCCCTCCACTTT
CASSLGTGGTYNSPLHF
>NA|NA|TRBJ1-5|TRBV15
TGTGCCACCAGCAGAGAGCCCAGGGCGGTCCAGCCCCAGCATTTT
CATSREPRAVQPQHF
>NA|NA|TRBJ2-3|TRBV20-1
TGCAGTGCCAGTGGGATGGAAGGGAGAAGCACAGATACGCAGTATTTT
CSASGMEGRSTDTQYF
>NA|NA|TRBJ1-1|TRBV12-3/TRBV12-4
TGTGCCAGCAGTAAACGGGAAACTGAAGCTTTCTTT
CASSKRETEAFF